This TCR beta chain derives from a study of cytomegalovirus exposure and HLA in healthy donors. The ends lost 1 base at V and 7 bases at J; junction bases unmatched: 4. The CDR3 covers 15 residues. Germline V gives CDR1 MGHRA, CDR2 YSYEKL. TCRdb's table, derived via immunoSEQ multiplex PCR, lists solely in-frame clones and lacks some. The sample has tens of thousands of clones, around nine tenths seen once. Comment on this clone: The target antigen is unknown.

Findings of the study overall: Among the CMV-associated chains, three were confirmed in vitro as specific for CMV antigens.

Source material: PBMCs. This clonotype originated in a man aged 18-30 years in good health and CMV-seronegative. The genes are TRBV4-1 and TRBJ2-1; 10 bases are shared with TRBD2. The CDR3 is CASSQGSGRNNEQFF. In DNA, the CDR3 is TGCGCCAGCAGCCAAGGTAGCGGGAGGAATAATGAGCAGTTCTTC.